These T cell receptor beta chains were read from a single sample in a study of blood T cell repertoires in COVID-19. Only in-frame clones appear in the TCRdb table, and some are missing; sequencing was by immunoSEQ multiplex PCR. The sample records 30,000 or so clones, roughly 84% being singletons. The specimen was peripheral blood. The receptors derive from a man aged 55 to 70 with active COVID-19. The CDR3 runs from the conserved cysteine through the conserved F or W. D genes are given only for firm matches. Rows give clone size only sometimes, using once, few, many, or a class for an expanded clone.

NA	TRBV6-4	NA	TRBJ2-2	CASSAQGTTGELFF	TGTGCCAGCAGTGCCCAGGGGACAACCGGGGAGCTGTTTTTT
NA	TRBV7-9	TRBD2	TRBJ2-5	CASSLAWTSGGEGETQYF	TGTGCCAGCAGCTTAGCCTGGACTAGCGGGGGCGAGGGAGAGACCCAGTACTTC
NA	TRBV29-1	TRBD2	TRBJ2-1	CSVEDQLAGGQGEQFF	TGCAGCGTTGAAGATCAACTAGCGGGGGGGCAGGGTGAGCAGTTCTTC
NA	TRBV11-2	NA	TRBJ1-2	CASSLSSLSYGYTF	TGTGCCAGCAGCTTATCAAGCCTTTCCTATGGCTACACCTTC
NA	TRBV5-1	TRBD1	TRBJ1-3	CASSYRQGSGNTIYF	TGCGCCAGCAGCTACCGACAGGGCTCTGGAAACACCATATATTTT
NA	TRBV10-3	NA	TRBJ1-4	CAISERRGAGEKLFF	TGTGCCATCAGTGAGAGGCGGGGGGCCGGTGAAAAACTGTTTTTT
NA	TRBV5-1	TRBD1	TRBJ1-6	CASSLSGTAAGSPLHF	TGCGCCAGCAGTCTTTCCGGGACAGCGGCGGGTTCACCCCTCCACTTT
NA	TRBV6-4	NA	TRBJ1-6	CASSGGQTYNSPLHF	TGTGCCAGCAGTGGGGGACAAACCTATAATTCACCCCTCCACTTT
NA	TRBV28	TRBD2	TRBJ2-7	CASKTGTINSYEQYF	TGTGCCAGCAAAACCGGGACTATCAACTCCTACGAGCAGTACTTC
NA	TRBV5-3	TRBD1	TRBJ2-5	CARSLTDRGKKETQYF	TGTGCCAGAAGCCTCACGGACAGGGGGAAAAAAGAGACCCAGTACTTC
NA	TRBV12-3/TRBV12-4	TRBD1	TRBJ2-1	CASSSGDRAEQFF	TGTGCCAGCAGTTCCGGGGACAGGGCCGAGCAGTTCTTC
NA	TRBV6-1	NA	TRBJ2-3	CASSEIGGDTQYF	TGTGCCAGCAGTGAAATAGGGGGAGATACGCAGTATTTT
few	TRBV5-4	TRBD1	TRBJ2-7	CASRAGQGTSSYEQYF	TGTGCCAGCAGGGCGGGACAGGGGACGAGCTCCTACGAGCAGTACTTC
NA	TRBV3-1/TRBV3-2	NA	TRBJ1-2	CASSQGVGGYYGYTF	TGTGCCAGCAGCCAAGGAGTAGGAGGCTACTATGGCTACACCTTC
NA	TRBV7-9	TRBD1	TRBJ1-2	CASSSNTGGTNYGYTF	TGTGCCAGCAGCTCAAATACAGGGGGCACTAACTATGGCTACACCTTC
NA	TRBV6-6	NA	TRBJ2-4	CASLEDSLMQNIQYF	TGTGCCAGCCTGGAGGACAGTCTAATGCAAAACATTCAGTACTTC
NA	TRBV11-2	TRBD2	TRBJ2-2	CASSLDLDFWEGHTGELFF	TGTGCCAGCAGCTTAGATCTGGACTTTTGGGAGGGGCACACCGGGGAGCTGTTTTTT